This TCR beta chain was found in a study of T cells in Graves' hyperthyroidism and ophthalmopathy. Study findings and constraints: Blood also showed most of the thyroid clonotypes that were expanded above 0.001.

Amplification targeted TCR beta CDR3 regions from RNA transcripts. HTBI primers drove first-round RT-PCR of the TCR CDR3. MiXCR, run by TCRdb on the multiplex PCR reads, gives a single entry per CDR3 protein. The sample holds around 760,000 distinct CDR3 sequences, around a third seen once. The CDR3 length is 13 residues. Germline CDR1 is WSHSY and CDR2 is SAAADI. Turning to this clonotype: Its antigen is unknown. One end of the junction varies from germline; a read error may be responsible.

The TCR sequence derives from a woman in her 40s with Graves' hyperthyroidism. The source material was blood. The rearrangement links TRBV10-2 to TRBJ1-1, with TRBD1 identical over 7 bases. The CDR3 region is CASRVQGSAEAFF. For the CDR3, the DNA is TGTGCCAGCAGGGTACAGGGGAGCGCTGAAGCTTTCTTT.